This entry lists 27 T cell receptor beta chains sequenced from one sample in a study of immune heterogeneity within non-small cell lung tumors (dated by TCRdb to 2016 to 2019). Data came from a HiSeq X Ten. The TCR beta CDR3 region was amplified with a multiplex PCR system whose first round ran for roughly 11 cycles using 32 V-gene forward primers and 13 J-gene reverse primers. TCRdb passed the public sequencing reads through fastp at Q25 and MiXCR, retaining productive beta sequences. Identical CDR3 protein sequences are pooled into one entry, listed with their most common genes and DNA. Counted in this sample were about 11,000 distinct CDR3 sequences; approximately 20% of them appeared once. The ten biggest clones cover approximately 3.7% of the sample. For the TCR template, genomic DNA was extracted from bulk tumor tissue, and roughly 580 ng of gDNA was amplified for each sample. Multiple biopsies per primary tumor were taken during surgery, spaced as far apart as possible within the tumor mass. Patients in the study cohort, which was described as untreated, were newly diagnosed NSCLC cases going through curative surgery.

The sequenced sample consisted of lung tumor tissue. The receptors were gathered from a man aged 60 to 75 with non-small cell lung cancer.

By share of the sample, this clonotype is medium-sized. This sequence joins TRBV30 and TRBJ1-5; tentative D call: TRBD1 (5 bases). The germline CDR1 and CDR2 sequences are GTSNPN and SVGIG (reference sequence). Trimming shortened V by 2 bases and J by 3 bases, and 8 bases separated the two germline ends. The CDR3 is made up of 13 amino acids. The CDR3 loop is CAWSLTDNQPQHF. In DNA form, the CDR3 reads TGTGCCTGGAGTTTGACAGACAATCAGCCCCAGCATTTT.

A few counts support this clonotype. The V gene is TRBV25-1, the J gene TRBJ1-2; the D gene is possibly TRBD1 (5 bases). CDR3 length: 14 amino acids. Per germline, CDR1 MGHDK and CDR2 SYGVNS. V was clipped by 3 bases and J by 8 bases, with 16 bases between them. The CDR3 bases are TGTGCCAGCAGTGAGTTCGGGGGGTTAGAGGGCTACACCTTC. Translated: CASSEFGGLEGYTF.

Relative to its sample, this clonotype is medium-sized. The CDR3 DNA follows: TGTGCCAGTAATGCCCCGGACGGGAACTATGGCTACACCTTC. This sequence encodes CASNAPDGNYGYTF. The gene calls are TRBV19 and TRBJ1-2; D is unresolved. Trimming took 7 bases from V and 2 from J, leaving 14 bases between them. The CDR3 length is 14 residues. Looked up from germline, CDR1 is LNHDA and CDR2 is SQIVND (reference sequence). Supplemented by reference TRBV19 and TRBJ1-2, the full variable domain reads DGGITQSPKYLFRKEGQNVTLSCEQNLNHDAMYWYRQDPGQGLRLIYYSQIVNDFQKGDIAEGYSVSREKKESFPLTVTSAQKNPTAFYLCASNAPDGNYGYTFGSGTRLTVV.

This clonotype is categorized as medium-sized. The CDR3, as DNA: TGTGCCAGTAGTATACGGGACTACAGGAACGAGCAGTACTTC. It specifies CASSIRDYRNEQYF. The chain recombines TRBV19 with TRBJ2-7; 7 nucleotides agree with TRBD2. The CDR3 has 14 amino acids. CDR1 and CDR2 from the germline V gene are LNHDA and SQIVND (reference sequence). Losses at the gene ends were 2 bases for V and 5 bases for J; bases not matched to a gene: 6.

This clonotype came up many times. The chain carries TRBV19 and TRBJ2-1, with D maybe TRBD1 (5 bases). Germline values: CDR1 LNHDA, CDR2 SQIVND (reference sequence). The CDR3 runs 16 residues. Trimming stripped 5 bases from V and 0 bases from J, with 14 bases between. The CDR3 region is CASSPSRGHSYNEQFF. CDR3 coding DNA: TGTGCCAGTAGTCCCTCTAGGGGCCACTCCTACAATGAGCAGTTCTTC.

The chain recombines TRBV9 with TRBJ2-5, with a weak D call TRBD2 (6 bases). The germline gives CDR1 SGDLS, CDR2 YYNGEE. Trimming took 0 bases from V and 2 from J, leaving 17 bases between them. The CDR3 covers 17 residues. The CDR3 sequence is CASSVAGAGLGQETQYF. The CDR3 DNA reads TGTGCCAGCAGCGTAGCGGGAGCGGGTTTGGGGCAAGAGACCCAGTACTTC.

The rearrangement joins TRBV11-3 to TRBJ1-1; no clear D. The germline gives CDR1 SGHNT, CDR2 YENEEA. The CDR3 is 13 amino acids. V lost 5 bases and J 0 bases, leaving 7 bases between the germline ends. The CDR3: CASSLHMNTEAFF. CDR3 sequence (DNA): TGTGCCAGCAGCCTCCATATGAACACTGAAGCTTTCTTT.

This clonotype was counted many times. The V call is TRBV5-1, the J call TRBJ2-3; the match to TRBD2 covers 15 bases. The ends lost 3 bases at V and 3 bases at J; junction bases unmatched: 11. The CDR3 has 19 amino acids. Germline CDR1 and CDR2: SGHRS and YFSETQ. The CDR3 DNA is TGCGCCAGCAGCTGGGGACTAGCGGGAGGTGGCCCCAGGACAGATACGCAGTATTTT. Protein: CASSWGLAGGGPRTDTQYF.

The chain links TRBV14 to TRBJ2-7; D is possibly TRBD1 (6 bases). Trimming shortened V by 3 bases and J by 0 bases, and 6 bases separated the two germline ends. The CDR3 is made up of 13 amino acids. The germline gives CDR1 SGHDN, CDR2 FVKESK. The CDR3: CASSQDSSYEQYF. Here the CDR3 DNA reads TGTGCCAGCAGCCAGGACAGCTCCTACGAGCAGTACTTC.

This chain joins TRBV5-1 and TRBJ1-5, with D unclear. V was pared by 3 bases and J by 3 bases, with 13 bases between. This CDR3 region has 15 residues. Germline CDR1 reads SGHRS; CDR2 reads YFSETQ. CDR3 sequence (DNA): TGCGCCAGCAGCTCACAGTGGCCCCCCAATCAGCCCCAGCATTTT. Amino acid sequence: CASSSQWPPNQPQHF.

This clonotype was seen only a few times. The chain links TRBV6-1 to TRBJ2-5; D possibly matches TRBD1 or TRBD2 (5 bases each). Looked up from germline, CDR1 is MNHNS and CDR2 is SASEGT. There are 14 residues in the CDR3. Between the trimmed V and J ends, which lost 6 bases and 1 base, there was a span of 12 bases. The CDR3 reads CASRSLGGQETQYF. CDR3 nucleotides: TGTGCCAGCAGGAGTCTTGGGGGCCAAGAGACCCAGTACTTC.

As regards this clonotype: Compared with germline, one end of the junction differs, possibly owing to a read error. The rearrangement joins TRBV6-4 to TRBJ2-2; D may be TRBD1 (6 bases). Germline V gives CDR1 MRHNA, CDR2 SNTAGT. The CDR3 consists of 15 residues. The CDR3 DNA follows: TGTGCCAGCAGTGATCGGACATGGGACACCTGGGAGCTGTTTTTT. Translating gives CASSDRTWDTWELFF.

This clonotype has more than one count but fewer than ten. J is TRBJ2-2 and V is TRBV11-2; 7 nucleotides line up with TRBD2. This CDR3 region has 14 residues. The germline CDR1 and CDR2 sequences are SGHAT and FQNNGV. Trimming cost V 2 bases and J 4 bases; bases outside gene matches: 1. The CDR3 nucleotides are TGTGCCAGCAGCTTACTAGCGGCCACCGGGGAGCTGTTTTTT. Encoded protein: CASSLLAATGELFF.

As DNA, the CDR3 is TGTGCCAGCAGTGAAGACAGCGTCTATTCACCCCTCCACTTT. This translates into CASSEDSVYSPLHF. V usage is TRBV25-1 and J usage is TRBJ1-6, with a weak D call TRBD1 (5 bases). The CDR3 has 14 residues. The germline V gene encodes CDR1 MGHDK and CDR2 SYGVNS. V was cut by 2 bases and J by 8 bases, with 10 bases left in between.

By sample share, this clonotype is medium-sized. The chain is built from TRBV28 and TRBJ1-3, with 10 positions matching TRBD1. J lost 4 bases, V lost 4 bases, and 1 base had no gene match. This CDR3 region has 14 residues. The germline CDR1 and CDR2 sequences are MDHEN and SYDVKM. The CDR3 DNA is TGTGCCAGCAGTTCGACAGGGGGCGGAAACACCATATATTTT. Its translation is CASSSTGGGNTIYF.

This clonotype was recorded once. This chain connects TRBV6-1 to TRBJ1-1; no clear D gene. Germline V CDR1 and CDR2: MNHNS, SASEGT. V was trimmed by 1 base and J by 11 bases, leaving 14 bases between them. CDR3 length equals 13 residues. CDR3 in DNA: TGTGCCAGCAGTGAAGGAGCGGCGGATCGGGCTTTCTTT. Protein: CASSEGAADRAFF.

This clonotype appeared many times. The chain recombines TRBV6-1 with TRBJ1-5; TRBD1 might be the D (5 bases). Trimming pared 5 bases from V and 7 bases from J, leaving 15 bases between. The CDR3 is 14 residues long. The germline V gene encodes CDR1 MNHNS and CDR2 SASEGT. CDR3 sequence: CASSLGAGWQPQHF. CDR3 sequence (DNA): TGTGCCAGCAGTCTCGGGGCAGGGTGGCAGCCCCAGCATTTT.

This clonotype has ten or more counts. The chain links TRBV11-2 to TRBJ1-5; D remains ambiguous. The ends were cut back, 0 bases at V and 2 bases at J, with 5 bases in the middle. The CDR3 length is 14 residues. Germline V gene sequence: CDR1 SGHAT, CDR2 FQNNGV. CDR3: CASSLDGGNQPQHF. The CDR3 nucleotides read TGTGCCAGCAGCTTAGACGGGGGCAATCAGCCCCAGCATTTT.

With regard to this clonotype: The CDR3 does not close with the conserved phenylalanine or tryptophan, likely indicating a read error. This rearrangement joins TRBV15 to TRBJ2-1; TRBD2 matches 8 bases. The CDR3 has 14 amino acids. Germline loops: CDR1 LNHNV, CDR2 YYDKDF (reference sequence). CDR3: CAASSLGTRGEQFL. The CDR3, as DNA: TGTGCCGCCAGCAGTCTAGGGACTAGAGGTGAGCAGTTCTTA.

This clonotype was detected many times. J is TRBJ2-2 and V is TRBV2; D not resolved. CDR1 and CDR2 (germline): SNHLY, FYNNEI. The ends were cut back, 4 bases at V and 6 bases at J, with 9 bases in the middle. This CDR3 has 13 amino acids. The CDR3 nucleotides are TGTGCCAGCAGTGTGTGGACGTCCGGGGAGCTGTTTTTT. Amino acids: CASSVWTSGELFF.

Concerning this clonotype itself: Being one base from a much bigger clone, this may be a read error. The conserved phenylalanine or tryptophan normally closing the CDR3 is absent here, so this likely arose from a read error. This rearrangement joins TRBV5-1 to TRBJ2-7; D remains unclear. V lost 0 bases, J lost 1 base, and 11 bases lay in between. CDR3 size: 15 residues. Germline loops: CDR1 SGHRS, CDR2 YFSETQ. In DNA form, the CDR3 reads TGCGCCAGCAGCTTGGGGGCCAGTGGGTCCTACGAGCAGTACCTC. Encoded protein: CASSLGASGSYEQYL.

This clonotype is classed as medium-sized (0.01 to 0.1%). V and J are TRBV6-5 and TRBJ1-2; D is perhaps TRBD1 (5 bases). The ends were cut back, 6 bases at V and 5 bases at J, with 13 bases in the middle. CDR1 MNHEY and CDR2 SVGAGI come from the germline V gene. This CDR3 spans 13 amino acids. The CDR3: CASRSGTEYGYTF. The CDR3 nucleotides read TGTGCCAGCAGATCCGGGACCGAGTATGGCTACACCTTC.

This clonotype is medium-sized (0.01 to 0.1%) by share. This chain joins TRBV6-5 and TRBJ2-3, with D perhaps assigned TRBD1 or TRBD2 (5 bases each). Per the germline V gene, CDR1 is MNHEY and CDR2 is SVGAGI. Trimming shortened V by 0 bases and J by 0 bases, and 7 bases separated the two germline ends. CDR3 size: 15 residues. DNA of the CDR3: TGTGCCAGCAGTTACTCGGGGGTCAGCACAGATACGCAGTATTTT. Encoded protein: CASSYSGVSTDTQYF.

This clonotype was detected a few times. The V and J genes are TRBV6-1 and TRBJ1-5; possible D gene TRBD1, 5 bases. Germline CDR1 MNHNS, CDR2 SASEGT. The ends were cut back, 5 bases at V and 0 bases at J, with 23 bases in the middle. CDR3 size: 19 residues. The CDR3 sequence: CASSYPGGYGIFSNQPQHF. The DNA of the CDR3 is TGTGCCAGCAGTTACCCTGGGGGTTATGGGATTTTTAGCAATCAGCCCCAGCATTTT.

This clonotype has just a few counts. V gene TRBV30 combines with J gene TRBJ2-5, with D tentatively TRBD2 (5 bases). Germline V gene sequence: CDR1 GTSNPN, CDR2 SVGIG (reference sequence). The CDR3 totals 13 residues. V gave up 0 bases and J gave up 2 bases, with 7 bases separating them. The CDR3: CAWSVRVQETQYF. In DNA, the CDR3 is TGTGCCTGGAGTGTGAGGGTTCAAGAGACCCAGTACTTC.

The CDR3 is CSVVTGFGQPQHF. CDR3 nucleotides: TGCAGCGTTGTAACAGGGTTTGGTCAGCCCCAGCATTTT. The chain carries TRBV29-1 and TRBJ1-5, with D perhaps matching TRBD1 (6 bases). Germline assignment: CDR1 SQVTM and CDR2 ANQGSEA. V was trimmed by 4 bases and J by 6 bases, leaving 13 bases between them. The CDR3 contains 13 residues.

This clonotype is medium-sized. CDR3 in amino acids: CASSSDRGSPLHF. CDR3 bases: TGTGCCAGCAGCTCGGACAGGGGGTCACCCCTCCACTTT. This chain joins TRBV7-8 and TRBJ1-6, with 10 bases lining up with TRBD1. Germline V gives CDR1 SGHVS, CDR2 FQNEAQ. With 4 bases clipped from V and 10 bases from J, the junction kept 1 base outside the gene matches. This CDR3 region has 13 residues.